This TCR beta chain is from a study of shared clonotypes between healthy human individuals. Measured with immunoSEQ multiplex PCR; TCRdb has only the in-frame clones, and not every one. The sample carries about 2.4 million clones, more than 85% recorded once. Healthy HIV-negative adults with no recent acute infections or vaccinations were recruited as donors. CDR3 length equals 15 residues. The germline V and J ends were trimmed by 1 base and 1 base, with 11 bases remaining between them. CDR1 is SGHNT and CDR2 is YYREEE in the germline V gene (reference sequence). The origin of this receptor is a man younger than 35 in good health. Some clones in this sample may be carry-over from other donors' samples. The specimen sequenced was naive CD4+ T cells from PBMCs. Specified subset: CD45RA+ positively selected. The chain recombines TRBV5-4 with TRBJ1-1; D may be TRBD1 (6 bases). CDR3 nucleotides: TGTGCCAGCAGCTTGAGGGGGGGGACGAACACTGAAGCTTTCTTT. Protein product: CASSLRGGTNTEAFF.